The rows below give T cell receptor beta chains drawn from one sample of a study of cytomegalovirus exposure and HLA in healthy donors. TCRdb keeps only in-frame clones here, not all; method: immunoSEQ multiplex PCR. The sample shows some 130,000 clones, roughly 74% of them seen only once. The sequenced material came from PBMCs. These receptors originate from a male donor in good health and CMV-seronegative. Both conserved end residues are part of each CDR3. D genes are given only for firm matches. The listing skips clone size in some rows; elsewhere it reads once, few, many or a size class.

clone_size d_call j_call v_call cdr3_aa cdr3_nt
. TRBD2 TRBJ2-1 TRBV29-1 CSVGGGSYNEQFF TGCAGCGTTGGCGGGGGTTCCTACAATGAGCAGTTCTTC
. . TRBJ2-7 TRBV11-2 CASSLDLSGRGTEQYF TGTGCCAGCAGCTTAGATTTGTCAGGGAGGGGGACCGAGCAGTACTTC
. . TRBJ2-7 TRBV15 CATSRDAGSSYEQYF TGTGCCACCAGCAGAGATGCGGGGAGCTCCTACGAGCAGTACTTC
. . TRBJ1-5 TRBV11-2 CASSPDSSNQPQHF TGTGCCAGCAGCCCAGACAGTAGCAATCAGCCCCAGCATTTT
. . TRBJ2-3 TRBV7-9 CASSLSQVTDTQYF TGTGCCAGCAGCTTAAGCCAGGTCACAGATACGCAGTATTTT
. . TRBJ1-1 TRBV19 CASSYTFNTEAFF TGTGCCAGTAGTTATACTTTCAACACTGAAGCTTTCTTT
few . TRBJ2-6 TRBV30 CAWRDSRLSGANVLTF TGTGCCTGGAGGGACTCCCGACTCTCTGGGGCCAACGTCCTGACTTTC
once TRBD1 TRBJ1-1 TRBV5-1 CASSLTGGGTEAFF TGCGCCAGCAGCCTGACAGGGGGCGGCACTGAAGCTTTCTTT
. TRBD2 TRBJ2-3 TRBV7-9 CASSYGLAGKDTQYF TGTGCCAGCAGTTACGGACTAGCGGGTAAAGATACGCAGTATTTT
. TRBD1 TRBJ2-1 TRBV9 CASSVGPGQGARESGTGLYNEQFF TGTGCCAGCAGCGTAGGACCGGGACAGGGGGCGCGTGAGAGTGGTACAGGCCTCTACAATGAGCAGTTCTTC
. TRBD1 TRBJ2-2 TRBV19 CASSIGQGATGELFF TGTGCCAGTAGTATAGGACAGGGGGCAACCGGGGAGCTGTTTTTT
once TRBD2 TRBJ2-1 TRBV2 CASIRLAVEQFF TGTGCCAGCATTAGACTAGCGGTTGAGCAGTTCTTC
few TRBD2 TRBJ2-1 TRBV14 CASSQVAGGEQFF TGTGCCAGCAGCCAGGTAGCGGGGGGTGAGCAGTTCTTC
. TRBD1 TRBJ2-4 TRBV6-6 CASRPDGQGVFYIQYF TGTGCCAGCAGGCCCGACGGACAGGGGGTTTTTTACATTCAGTACTTC
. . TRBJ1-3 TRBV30 CAWSVKSTGNTIYF TGTGCCTGGAGTGTGAAGAGTACTGGAAACACCATATATTTT
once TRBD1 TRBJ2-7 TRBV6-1 CASSGGQDYEQYF TGTGCCAGCAGTGGGGGACAGGACTACGAGCAGTACTTC
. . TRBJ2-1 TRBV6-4 CASSDSADSYNEQFF TGTGCCAGCAGTGACTCTGCCGACAGCTACAATGAGCAGTTCTTC
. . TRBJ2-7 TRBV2 CASSEAQEGPLYEQYF TGTGCCAGCAGTGAAGCGCAGGAGGGTCCCCTTTACGAGCAGTACTTC
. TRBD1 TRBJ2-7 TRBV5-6 CASSLGQGAYEQYF TGTGCCAGCAGCTTGGGACAGGGGGCCTACGAGCAGTACTTC
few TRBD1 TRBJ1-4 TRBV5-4 CASGGGAANEKLFF TGTGCCAGCGGAGGGGGCGCGGCTAATGAAAAACTGTTTTTT
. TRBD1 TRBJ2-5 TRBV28 CASTLGQGSQETQYF TGTGCCAGCACCCTGGGACAGGGATCACAAGAGACCCAGTACTTC
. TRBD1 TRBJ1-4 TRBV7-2 CASSSGQGGYEKLFF TGTGCCAGCAGCTCGGGACAGGGAGGTTATGAAAAACTGTTTTTT
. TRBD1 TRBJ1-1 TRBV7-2 CASSLSSGGSVEAFF TGTGCCAGCAGCTTATCTTCAGGGGGTTCTGTTGAAGCTTTCTTT
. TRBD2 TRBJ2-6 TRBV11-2 CASSLDGTGGFAGANVLTF TGTGCCAGCAGCTTAGATGGAACGGGGGGTTTTGCTGGGGCCAACGTCCTGACTTTC
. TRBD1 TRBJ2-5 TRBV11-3 CASSAGTGQETQYF TGTGCCAGCAGCGCCGGGACAGGACAAGAGACCCAGTACTTC
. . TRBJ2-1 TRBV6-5 CASSYSSSNEQFF TGTGCCAGCAGTTACTCTAGTTCCAATGAGCAGTTCTTC
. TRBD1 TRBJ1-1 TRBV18 CASSPKPTGGISGTEAFF TGTGCCAGCTCACCAAAACCGACAGGGGGGATTTCGGGCACTGAAGCTTTCTTT
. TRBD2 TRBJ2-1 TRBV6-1 CASSASGAYNEQFF TGTGCCAGCAGTGCTAGCGGGGCATACAATGAGCAGTTCTTC
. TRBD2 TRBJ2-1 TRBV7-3 CASSLAGGPVNEQFF TGTGCCAGCAGCTTAGCGGGAGGGCCGGTCAATGAGCAGTTCTTC
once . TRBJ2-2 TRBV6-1 CASSEFGVGELFF TGTGCCAGCAGTGAGTTCGGGGTTGGGGAGCTGTTTTTT
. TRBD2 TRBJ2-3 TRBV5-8 CASSSMAASGRTDTQYF TGTGCCAGCAGCTCGATGGCGGCTAGCGGACGCACAGATACGCAGTATTTT
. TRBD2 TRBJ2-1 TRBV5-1 CASSLGALAGRSEQFF TGCGCCAGCAGCTTGGGAGCGCTAGCGGGGCGGAGTGAGCAGTTCTTC
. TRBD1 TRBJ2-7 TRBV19 CASSTPTGGPYEQYF TGTGCCAGTAGTACCCCGACAGGGGGCCCCTACGAGCAGTACTTC
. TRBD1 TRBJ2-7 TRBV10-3 CAISEATGYEQYF TGTGCCATCAGTGAAGCGACAGGGTACGAGCAGTACTTC
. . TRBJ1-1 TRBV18 CASSPPRRVGNTEAFF TGTGCCAGCTCACCACCGAGGAGGGTCGGGAACACTGAAGCTTTCTTT
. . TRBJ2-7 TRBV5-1 CASSPGSFLDYEQYF TGCGCCAGCAGCCCGGGATCCTTTCTCGACTACGAGCAGTACTTC
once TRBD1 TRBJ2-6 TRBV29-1 CSVDRAGANVLTF TGCAGCGTCGACAGGGCTGGGGCCAACGTCCTGACTTTC
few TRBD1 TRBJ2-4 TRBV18 CASSSGQGVAKNIQYF TGTGCCAGCTCATCGGGACAGGGGGTAGCCAAAAACATTCAGTACTTC